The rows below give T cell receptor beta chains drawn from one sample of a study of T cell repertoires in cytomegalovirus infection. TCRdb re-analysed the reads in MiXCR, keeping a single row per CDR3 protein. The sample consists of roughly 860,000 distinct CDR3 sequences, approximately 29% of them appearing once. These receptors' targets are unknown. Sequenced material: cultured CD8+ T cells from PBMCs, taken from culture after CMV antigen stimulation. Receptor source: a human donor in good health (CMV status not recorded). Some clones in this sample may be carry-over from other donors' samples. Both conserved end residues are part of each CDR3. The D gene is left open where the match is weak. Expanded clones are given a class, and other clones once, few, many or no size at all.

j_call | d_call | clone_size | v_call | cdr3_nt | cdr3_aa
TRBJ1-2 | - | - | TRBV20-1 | TGCAGTGCTAGAGCTTTCTCAGACTATGGCTACACCTTC | CSARAFSDYGYTF
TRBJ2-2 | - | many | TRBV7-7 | TGTGCTAGCAGCTTGAAAAGAAACACCGGGGAGCTGTTTTTT | CASSLKRNTGELFF
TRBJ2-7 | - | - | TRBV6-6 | TGTGCCAGTCTAGGGGGACCGTCCTACGAGCAGTACTTC | CASLGGPSYEQYF
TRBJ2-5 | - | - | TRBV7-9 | TGTGCCAGCAGCTATCCAGGGAAGGAGACCCAGTACTTC | CASSYPGKETQYF
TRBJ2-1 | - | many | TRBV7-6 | TGTGCCAGCAGTCCAGGGAGGAATGAGCAGTTCTTC | CASSPGRNEQFF
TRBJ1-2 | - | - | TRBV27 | TGTGCCAGCAGTTTATCGATCGGGCTCGCCTATGGCTACACCTTC | CASSLSIGLAYGYTF
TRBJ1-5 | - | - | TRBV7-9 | TGTGCCAGCAGAAGAGGAGGCAGCAATCAGCCCCAGCATTTT | CASRRGGSNQPQHF
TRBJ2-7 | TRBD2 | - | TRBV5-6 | TGTGCCAGCAGCGGACTAGCGGGGGACGAGCAGTACTTC | CASSGLAGDEQYF
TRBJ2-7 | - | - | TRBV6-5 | TGTGCCAGCAGTAACTCCGGGACACTTTACGAGCAGTACTTC | CASSNSGTLYEQYF
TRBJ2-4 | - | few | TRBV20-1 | TGCAGTGTTACGGGCCTAGCCAAAAACATTCAGTACTTC | CSVTGLAKNIQYF
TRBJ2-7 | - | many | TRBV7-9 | TGTGCCAGCAGCTCCGGAGACTACGAGCAGTACTTC | CASSSGDYEQYF
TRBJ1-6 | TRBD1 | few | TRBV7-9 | TGTGCCAGCAGCTATATACAGGGGAGAGCACCCCTCCACTTT | CASSYIQGRAPLHF
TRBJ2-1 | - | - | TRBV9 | TGTGCCAGCAGCCCTCTCCGGGGGGCGGGCAATGAGCAGTTCTTC | CASSPLRGAGNEQFF
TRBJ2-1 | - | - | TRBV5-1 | TGCGCCAGCAGCTTGGGGACAGGATGGGGGGAAGAGCAGTTCTTC | CASSLGTGWGEEQFF
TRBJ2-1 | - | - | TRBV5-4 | TGTGCCAGCAGCTTGTTAACCAATGAGCAGTTCTTC | CASSLLTNEQFF
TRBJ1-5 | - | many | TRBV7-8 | TGTGCCAGCACTAGAGGGAGCTTCAATCAGCCCCAGCATTTT | CASTRGSFNQPQHF
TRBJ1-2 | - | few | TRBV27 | TGTGCCAGCAGTTTCCTCCCAGGACAGTCGTACAACTATGGCTACACCTTC | CASSFLPGQSYNYGYTF
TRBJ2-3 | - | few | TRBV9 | TGTGCCAGCAGCGTAGAGTCTACCACAGATACGCAGTATTTT | CASSVESTTDTQYF
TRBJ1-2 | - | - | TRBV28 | TGTGCCAGCAGTTTCCTCGGGGAATCTGACCTAGATGGCTACACCTTC | CASSFLGESDLDGYTF
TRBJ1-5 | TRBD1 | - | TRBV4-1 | TGCGCCAGCAGCCCGGGACAGGGAGGCTATCAGCCCCAGCATTTT | CASSPGQGGYQPQHF
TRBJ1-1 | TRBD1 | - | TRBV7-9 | TGTGCCAGCAGCTTCTGGGACAGGACGAGAAACACTGAAGCTTTCTTT | CASSFWDRTRNTEAFF
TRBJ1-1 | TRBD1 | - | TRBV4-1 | TGCGCCAGCAGCCAAGACACCGGGACAGGGGACACCCGGGCTTTCTTT | CASSQDTGTGDTRAFF
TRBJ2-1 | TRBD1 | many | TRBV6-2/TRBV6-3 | TGTGCCAGCAGTCATATTCGGGCAGGGGGAAGCTCCTACAATGAGCAGTTCTTC | CASSHIRAGGSSYNEQFF
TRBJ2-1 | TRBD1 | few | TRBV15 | TGTGCCACCAGCAGGACAGTTCGGGACAGGGGCTACAATGAGCAGTTCTTC | CATSRTVRDRGYNEQFF
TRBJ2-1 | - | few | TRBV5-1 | TGCGCCAGCACCTTCAGAATAGGCTCCTACAATGAGCAGTTCTTC | CASTFRIGSYNEQFF
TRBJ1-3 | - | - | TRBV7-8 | TGTGCCAGCAGCTTAGACAGACTGGGAAACACCATATATTTT | CASSLDRLGNTIYF
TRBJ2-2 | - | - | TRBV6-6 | TGTGCCAGCAGTTACATCGGTAACGGGGAGCTGTTTTTT | CASSYIGNGELFF
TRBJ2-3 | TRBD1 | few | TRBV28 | TGTGCCAGCAGTTTAGAGGAAAGCGACAGGGGACCGAGCACAGATACGCAGTATTTT | CASSLEESDRGPSTDTQYF
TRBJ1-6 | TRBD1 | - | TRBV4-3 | TGCGCCAGCAGCCCTCGACAGGGGCTCTCACCCCTCCACTTT | CASSPRQGLSPLHF
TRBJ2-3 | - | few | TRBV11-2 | TGTGCCAGCAGCTTAGGTGGGGCGCTCAGGACAGATACGCAGTATTTT | CASSLGGALRTDTQYF
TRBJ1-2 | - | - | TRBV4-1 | TGCGCCAGCAGCCACGTTCAGGGGATCTTGAGTGGCTACACCTTC | CASSHVQGILSGYTF
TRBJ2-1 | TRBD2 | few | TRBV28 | TGTGCCAGCTTAGCCGGGACTAGCGTTTACAATGAGCAGTTCTTC | CASLAGTSVYNEQFF
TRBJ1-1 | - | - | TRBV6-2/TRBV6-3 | TGTGCCAGCAGTTCCCGGGACTGGGGGAACACTGAAGCTTTCTTT | CASSSRDWGNTEAFF
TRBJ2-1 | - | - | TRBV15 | TGTGTCACCAGCACAGGGCGGGGAGCCTACAATGAGCAGTTCTTC | CVTSTGRGAYNEQFF
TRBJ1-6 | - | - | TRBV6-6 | TGTGCCAGCAGAGAGCGGGGAGGGAGTTCACCCCTCCACTTT | CASRERGGSSPLHF
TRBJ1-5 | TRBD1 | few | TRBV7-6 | TGTGCCAGCAGCCAGGGGGGCAGGGAAGACAATCAGCCCCAGCATTTT | CASSQGGREDNQPQHF
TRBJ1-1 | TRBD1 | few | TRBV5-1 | TGCGCCAGCAGCGTCGGACAGGGCGGGAACACTGAAGCTTTCTTT | CASSVGQGGNTEAFF
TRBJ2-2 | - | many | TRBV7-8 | TGTGCCAGCAGCTCACAGGAGGTAGACACCGGGGAGCTGTTTTTT | CASSSQEVDTGELFF
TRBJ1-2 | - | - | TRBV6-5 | TGTGCCAGCAGTCAGGGATATAACTATGGCTACACCTTC | CASSQGYNYGYTF
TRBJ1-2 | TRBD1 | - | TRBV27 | TGTGCCAGCAAACGACCGGGACAGGTGTCTGGCTACACCTTC | CASKRPGQVSGYTF
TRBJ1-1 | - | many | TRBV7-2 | TGTGCCAGCAGCGTTCTTTTTCAGACAAACACTGAAGCTTTCTTT | CASSVLFQTNTEAFF
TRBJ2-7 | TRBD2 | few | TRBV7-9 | TGTGCCAGCAGCTTTATAGCGGGGGGCACCTACGAGCAGTACTTC | CASSFIAGGTYEQYF
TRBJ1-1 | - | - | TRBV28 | TGTGCCAGCAGTTTACAACGGACAGCCACTGAAGCTTTCTTT | CASSLQRTATEAFF
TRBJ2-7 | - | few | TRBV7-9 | TGTGCCAGCAGCCAACCCGGACAGCGTGACGAGCAGTACTTC | CASSQPGQRDEQYF
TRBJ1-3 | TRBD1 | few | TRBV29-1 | TGCAGCGTTGAAGACTCCAAGGGGGCCTTTGGAAACACCATATATTTT | CSVEDSKGAFGNTIYF
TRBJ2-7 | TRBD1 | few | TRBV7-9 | TGTGCCAGCAGCGTGACCGGGACAGGTACGAACGAGCAGTACTTC | CASSVTGTGTNEQYF
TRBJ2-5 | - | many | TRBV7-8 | TGTGCCAGCAGCCTCACCCTTACAGGGTACCAAGAGACCCAGTACTTC | CASSLTLTGYQETQYF
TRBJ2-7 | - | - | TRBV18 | TGTGCCAGCTCACCACCCCCCGGACAGCAAACCTACGAGCAGTACTTC | CASSPPPGQQTYEQYF
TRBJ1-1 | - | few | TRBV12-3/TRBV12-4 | TGTGCCAGCAGTCCCGCCCCCGCAAACAGCTCTCTTACAGACACTGAAGCTTTCTTT | CASSPAPANSSLTDTEAFF
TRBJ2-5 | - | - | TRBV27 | TGTGCCAGCAGTTTAGGGGTCCAGGGGAGCGAGACCCAGTACTTC | CASSLGVQGSETQYF
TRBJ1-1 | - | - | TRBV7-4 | TGTGCCAGCAGCTACGACAGTCCTGAAGCTTTCTTT | CASSYDSPEAFF
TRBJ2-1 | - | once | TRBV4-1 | TGCGCCAGCAGTTTCAGGGATAGTCAGCGTCAGCAGTTCTTC | CASSFRDSQRQQFF
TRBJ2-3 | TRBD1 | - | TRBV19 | TGTGCCAGTAGTGCAAGCTGGACAGGGTCGGATACGCAGTATTTT | CASSASWTGSDTQYF
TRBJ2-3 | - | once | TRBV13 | TGTGCCAGCAGCTCCGGGGGCGGAAATACGCAGTATTTT | CASSSGGGNTQYF
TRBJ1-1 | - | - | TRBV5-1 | TGCGCCAGCAGCTTACGGGGGGCCTCTCATGAAGCTTTCTTT | CASSLRGASHEAFF
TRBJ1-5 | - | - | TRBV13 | TGTGCCAGCAGCTTACTTAATAGCAATCAGCCCCAGCATTTT | CASSLLNSNQPQHF
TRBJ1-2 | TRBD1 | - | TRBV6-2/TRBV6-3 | TGTGCCAGCAGTTACTCAACTCGACGACAGGGCTCCAATAACTATGGCTACACCTTC | CASSYSTRRQGSNNYGYTF
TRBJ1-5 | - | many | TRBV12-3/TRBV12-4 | TGTGCCAGCAGTTATAACAGCCGAAATCAGCCCCAGCATTTT | CASSYNSRNQPQHF
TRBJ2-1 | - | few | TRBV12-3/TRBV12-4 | TGTGCCAGCAGTCCCCTAGCCACGCTGAGCTCCTACAATGAGCAGTTCTTC | CASSPLATLSSYNEQFF